This TCR beta chain was recovered during a study of PD-L1 blockade in urothelial cancer. About the study: Treatment start was followed by blood analysis at 3 weeks (second dose) and again at 6 weeks.

Each PCR contained spiked-in synthetic TCR analog templates. Clones were read by immunoSEQ multiplex PCR, and TCRdb kept only the in-frame ones, dropping some. The table lists more than 90,000 clones, approximately 90% of them singletons. Noted time point: peripheral blood 6 weeks after treatment start. The V and J ends lost 4 bases and 5 bases respectively, with 7 bases between them. This CDR3 is built from 11 residues. The germline gives CDR1 SGHRS, CDR2 YFSETQ. The chain carries TRBV5-1 and TRBJ2-7; D gene unclear. Source: PBMCs, taken around atezolizumab (anti-PD-L1) treatment. This receptor was obtained from a man between 60 and 70 years old with urothelial cancer. The CDR3 DNA reads TGCGCCAGCAGCGAAACAGACGAGCAGTACTTC. Its translation: CASSETDEQYF.